This TCR beta chain was observed in a study of monozygotic twins with inflammatory bowel disease. Regarding the study as a whole: The sharing of clonotypes with others was lower in IBD patients than in healthy twins, especially with disease activity. Among IBD patients, TCRbeta diversity (inverse Simpson) was lower than in healthy co-twins.

Samples each yielded cDNA through eight separate reactions. TCRdb re-called the 5' RACE reads and gives one entry per CDR3 protein, without DNA. The sample data list approximately 400,000 distinct CDR3 sequences. For this clonotype: Its cognate antigen is unknown.

There are 12 residues in the CDR3. Researchers isolated total RNA from whole blood without sorting T cells. The gene calls are TRBV12-3 or TRBV12-4 and TRBJ1-5. This sequence was found in a human donor with ulcerative colitis or Crohn's disease, or a healthy co-twin of an affected twin (not recorded which). The sample consisted of blood. CDR3 amino acids: CASSFQVQPQHF.